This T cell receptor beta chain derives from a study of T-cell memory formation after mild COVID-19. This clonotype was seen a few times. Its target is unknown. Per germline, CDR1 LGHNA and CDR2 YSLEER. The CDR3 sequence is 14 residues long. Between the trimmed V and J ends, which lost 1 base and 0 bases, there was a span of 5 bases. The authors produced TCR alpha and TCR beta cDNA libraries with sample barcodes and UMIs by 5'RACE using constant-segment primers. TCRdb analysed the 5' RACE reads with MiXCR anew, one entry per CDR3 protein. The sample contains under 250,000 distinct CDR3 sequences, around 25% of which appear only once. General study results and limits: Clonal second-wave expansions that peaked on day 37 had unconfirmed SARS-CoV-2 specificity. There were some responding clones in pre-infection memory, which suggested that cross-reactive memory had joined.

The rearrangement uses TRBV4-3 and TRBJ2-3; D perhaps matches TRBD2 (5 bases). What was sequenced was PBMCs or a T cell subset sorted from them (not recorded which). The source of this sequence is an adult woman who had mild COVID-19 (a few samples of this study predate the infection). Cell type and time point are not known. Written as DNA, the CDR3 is TGCGCCAGCAGCCAAGGAGGGAGCACAGATACGCAGTATTTT. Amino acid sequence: CASSQGGSTDTQYF.